This TCR beta chain was retrieved from a study of blood T cell repertoires in COVID-19. Produced via immunoSEQ multiplex PCR; TCRdb's table is partial and in-frame only. This sample has some 120,000 clones, with around 90% found just once. This TCR was sampled from a man aged 55 to 70 with COVID-19, enrolled during active disease. Sample: peripheral blood.

The CDR3 DNA reads TGTGCCACCAGTACCTCGGACGAGCAGTACTTC. Its translation is CATSTSDEQYF. The J gene is TRBJ2-7, the V gene TRBV24-1; no clear D. The germline gives CDR1 KGHDR, CDR2 SFDVKD. The germline V and J ends were trimmed by 6 bases and 5 bases, with 7 bases remaining between them. The CDR3 is made up of 11 amino acids.